This TCR beta chain was captured by sequencing in a study of graft-versus-host responses after intestinal transplantation. Clones were read by immunoSEQ multiplex PCR, and TCRdb kept only the in-frame ones, dropping some. This table holds under 90,000 clones, over 80% found once. This clone was detected only a few times. V was shortened by 1 base and J by 4 bases, with 11 bases between the two germline ends. CDR3 length: 16 amino acids. Germline V gene data show CDR1 as MNHNS and CDR2 as SASEGT. The chain recombines TRBV6-1 with TRBJ1-6; D not certain. Sequencing was performed on PBMCs, taken 98 days after intestinal transplantation. This receptor was taken from a human patient who received an intestinal transplant, so some T cells may come from the graft donor. CDR3 sequence: CASSEGTVPYNSPLHF. CDR3 DNA sequence: TGTGCCAGCAGTGAAGGGACGGTACCTTATAATTCACCCCTCCACTTT.